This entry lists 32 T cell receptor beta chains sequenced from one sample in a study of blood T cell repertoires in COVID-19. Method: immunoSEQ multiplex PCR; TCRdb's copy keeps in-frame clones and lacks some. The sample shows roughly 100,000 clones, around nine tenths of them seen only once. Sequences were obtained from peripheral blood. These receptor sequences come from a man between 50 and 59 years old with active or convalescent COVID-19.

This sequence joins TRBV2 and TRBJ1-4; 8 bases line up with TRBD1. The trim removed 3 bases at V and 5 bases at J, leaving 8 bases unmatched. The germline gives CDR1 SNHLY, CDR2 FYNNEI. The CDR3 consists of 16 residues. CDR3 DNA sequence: TGTGCCAGCAGTGAGGGTACAGGGGGAAGGAATGAAAAACTGTTTTTT. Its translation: CASSEGTGGRNEKLFF. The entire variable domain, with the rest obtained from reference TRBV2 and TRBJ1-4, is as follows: EPEVTQTPSHQVTQMGQEVILRCVPISNHLYFYWYRQILGQKVEFLVSFYNNEISEKSEIFDDQFSVERPDGSNFTLKIRSTKLEDSAMYFCASSEGTGGRNEKLFFGSGTQLSVL.

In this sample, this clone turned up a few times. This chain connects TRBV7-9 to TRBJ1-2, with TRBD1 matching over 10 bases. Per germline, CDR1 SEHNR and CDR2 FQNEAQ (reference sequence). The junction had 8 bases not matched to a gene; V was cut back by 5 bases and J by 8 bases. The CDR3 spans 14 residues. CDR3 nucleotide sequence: TGTGCCAGCAGCGACCGGGGACAGGGGAAAGGCTACACCTTC. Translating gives CASSDRGQGKGYTF.

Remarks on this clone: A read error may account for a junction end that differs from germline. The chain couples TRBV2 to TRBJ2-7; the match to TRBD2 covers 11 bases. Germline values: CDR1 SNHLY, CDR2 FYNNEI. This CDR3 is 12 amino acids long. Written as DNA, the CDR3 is TGTGCCAGCAGTGAAGGGACTAGCGGGCTTCACTTC. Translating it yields CASSEGTSGLHF.

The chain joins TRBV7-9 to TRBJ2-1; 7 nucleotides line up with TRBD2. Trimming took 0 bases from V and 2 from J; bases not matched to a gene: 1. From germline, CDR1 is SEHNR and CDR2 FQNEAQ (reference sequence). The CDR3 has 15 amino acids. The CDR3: CASSLAGGTYNEQFF. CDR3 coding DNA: TGTGCCAGCAGCTTAGCGGGGGGGACCTACAATGAGCAGTTCTTC.

The CDR3 DNA is TGTGCCACCAGCAGAGAGAAGGGCAGTCCGCGGGGGAATGAGCAGTTCTTC. Protein: CATSREKGSPRGNEQFF. The V gene is TRBV15, the J gene TRBJ2-1; 7 bases map to TRBD2. Trimming took 0 bases from V and 7 from J; bases not matched to a gene: 12. The germline CDR1 and CDR2 sequences are LNHNV and YYDKDF (reference sequence). This CDR3 spans 17 amino acids.

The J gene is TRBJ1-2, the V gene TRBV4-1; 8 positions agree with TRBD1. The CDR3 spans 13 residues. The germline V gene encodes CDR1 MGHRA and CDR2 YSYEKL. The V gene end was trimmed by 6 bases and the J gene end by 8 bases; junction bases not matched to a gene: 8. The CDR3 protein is CASSPQGAGGYTF. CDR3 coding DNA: TGCGCCAGCAGTCCCCAGGGGGCTGGAGGCTACACCTTC.

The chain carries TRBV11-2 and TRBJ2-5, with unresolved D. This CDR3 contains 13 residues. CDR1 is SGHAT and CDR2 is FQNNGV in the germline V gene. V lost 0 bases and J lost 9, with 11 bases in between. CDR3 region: CASSLDKPPAQYF. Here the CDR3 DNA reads TGTGCCAGCAGCTTAGATAAACCACCAGCCCAGTACTTC.

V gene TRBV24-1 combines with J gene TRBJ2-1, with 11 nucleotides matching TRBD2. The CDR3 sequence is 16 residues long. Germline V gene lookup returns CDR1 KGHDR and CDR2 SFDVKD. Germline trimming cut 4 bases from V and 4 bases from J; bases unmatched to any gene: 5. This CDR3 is CATSDPGLADYNEQFF. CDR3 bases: TGTGCCACCAGTGACCCGGGACTAGCGGATTACAATGAGCAGTTCTTC.

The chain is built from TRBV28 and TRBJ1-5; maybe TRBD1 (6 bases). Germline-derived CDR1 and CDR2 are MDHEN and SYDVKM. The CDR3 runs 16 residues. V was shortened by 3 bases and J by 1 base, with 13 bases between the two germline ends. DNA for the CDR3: TGTGCCAGCAGTTTCCAGACAGGCAGCAGCAATCAGCCCCAGCATTTT. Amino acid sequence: CASSFQTGSSNQPQHF.

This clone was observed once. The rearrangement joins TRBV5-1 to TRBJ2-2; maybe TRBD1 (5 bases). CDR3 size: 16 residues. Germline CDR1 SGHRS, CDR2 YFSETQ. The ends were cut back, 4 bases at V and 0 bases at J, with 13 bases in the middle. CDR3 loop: CASSPDRAPNTGELFF. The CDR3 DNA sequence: TGCGCCAGCAGCCCCGACAGAGCCCCGAACACCGGGGAGCTGTTTTTT.

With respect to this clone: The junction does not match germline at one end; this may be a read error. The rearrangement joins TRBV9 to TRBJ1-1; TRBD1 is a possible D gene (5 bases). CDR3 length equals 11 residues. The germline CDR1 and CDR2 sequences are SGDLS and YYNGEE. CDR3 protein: CASSVPPGGEF. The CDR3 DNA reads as TGTGCCAGCAGCGTGCCTCCCGGGGGGGAATTT.

CDR3 DNA: TGTGCCAGCAGCCAAGCTTATCGGGGGGGAGGGAACGAAGCTTTCTTT. Translating gives CASSQAYRGGGNEAFF. The chain carries TRBV3-1 (or the pseudogene TRBV3-2) and TRBJ1-1; D might be TRBD1 (5 bases). This CDR3 contains 16 residues. Germline lookup yields CDR1 LGHDT and CDR2 YNNKEL (reference sequence). V dropped 1 base and J dropped 8 bases, with 20 bases sitting between them.

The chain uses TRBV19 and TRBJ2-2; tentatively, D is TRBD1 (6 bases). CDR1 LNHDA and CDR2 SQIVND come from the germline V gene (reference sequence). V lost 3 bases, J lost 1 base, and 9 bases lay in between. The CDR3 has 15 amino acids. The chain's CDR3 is CASSMPQGNTGELFF. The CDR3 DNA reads TGTGCCAGTAGTATGCCACAGGGGAACACCGGGGAGCTGTTTTTT.

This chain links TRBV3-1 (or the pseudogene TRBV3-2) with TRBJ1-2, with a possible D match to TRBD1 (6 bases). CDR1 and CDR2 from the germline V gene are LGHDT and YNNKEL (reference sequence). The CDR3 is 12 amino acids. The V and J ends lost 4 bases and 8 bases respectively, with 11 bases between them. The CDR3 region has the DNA TGTGCCAGCAGCCTCGGGACATGGGGCTACACCTTC. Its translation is CASSLGTWGYTF.

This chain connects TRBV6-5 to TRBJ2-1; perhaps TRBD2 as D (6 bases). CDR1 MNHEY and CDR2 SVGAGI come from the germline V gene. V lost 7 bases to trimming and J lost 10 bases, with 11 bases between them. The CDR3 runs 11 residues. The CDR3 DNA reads TGTGCCAGCACCGGGGGTTACGAGCAGTTCTTC. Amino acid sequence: CASTGGYEQFF.

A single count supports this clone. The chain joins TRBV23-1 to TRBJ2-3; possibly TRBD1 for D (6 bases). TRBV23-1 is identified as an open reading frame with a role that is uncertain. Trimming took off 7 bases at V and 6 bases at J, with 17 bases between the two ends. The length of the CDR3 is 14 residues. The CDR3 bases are TGCGCCAGCATCCGGGACACCTACAATGATACGCAGTATTTT. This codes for CASIRDTYNDTQYF.

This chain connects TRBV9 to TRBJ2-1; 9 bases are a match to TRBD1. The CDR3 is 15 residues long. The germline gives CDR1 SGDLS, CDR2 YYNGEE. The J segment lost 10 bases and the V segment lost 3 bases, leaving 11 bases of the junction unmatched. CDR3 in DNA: TGTGCCAGCAGCGCACAGGGGGCGCGTCAGTACGAGCAGTTCTTC. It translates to CASSAQGARQYEQFF.

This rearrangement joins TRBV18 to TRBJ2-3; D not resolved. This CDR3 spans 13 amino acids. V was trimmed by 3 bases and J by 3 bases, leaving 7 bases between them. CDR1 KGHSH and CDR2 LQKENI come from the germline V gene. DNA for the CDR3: TGTGCCAGCTCACCTGTGACAACAGATACGCAGTATTTT. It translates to CASSPVTTDTQYF.

The CDR3 DNA sequence: TGTGCCACCAGTGACCGGGACAGTTGGGGGTACAATGAGCAGTTCTTC. Amino acid sequence: CATSDRDSWGYNEQFF. The V and J genes are TRBV24-1 and TRBJ2-1; 7 nucleotides agree with TRBD1. Germline CDR1 and CDR2: KGHDR and SFDVKD. CDR3 length: 16 amino acids. V trimming: 4 bases; J trimming: 4 bases; junction bases outside the gene matches: 9.

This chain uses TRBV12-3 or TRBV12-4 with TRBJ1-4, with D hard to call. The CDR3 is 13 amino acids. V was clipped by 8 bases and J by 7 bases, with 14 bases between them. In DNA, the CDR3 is TGTGCCAGCTCCGGTCGATTATTTGAAAAACTGTTTTTT. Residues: CASSGRLFEKLFF.

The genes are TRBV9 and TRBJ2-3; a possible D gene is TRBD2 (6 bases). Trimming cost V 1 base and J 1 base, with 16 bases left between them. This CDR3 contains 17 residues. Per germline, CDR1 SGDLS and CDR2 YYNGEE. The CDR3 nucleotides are TGTGCCAGCAGCGTACGGCCACGGGGGACTGGCACAGATACGCAGTATTTT. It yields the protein CASSVRPRGTGTDTQYF.

In nucleotides, the CDR3 is TGCAGCGTTGAAGATAGGGCTAGCGGGGTCCCGGCCCAGTACTTC. This codes for CSVEDRASGVPAQYF. The chain combines TRBV29-1 with TRBJ2-5; 9 bases match TRBD2. The CDR3 sequence is 15 residues long. The germline V gene encodes CDR1 SQVTM and CDR2 ANQGSEA. V was clipped by 0 bases and J by 9 bases; unmatched bases: 11.

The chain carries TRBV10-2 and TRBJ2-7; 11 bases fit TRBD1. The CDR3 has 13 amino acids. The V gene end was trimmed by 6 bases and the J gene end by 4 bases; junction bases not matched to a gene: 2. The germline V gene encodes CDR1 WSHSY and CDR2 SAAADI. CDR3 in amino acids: CASRGTGGYEQYF. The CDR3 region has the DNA TGCGCCAGCAGGGGGACAGGGGGTTACGAGCAGTACTTC.

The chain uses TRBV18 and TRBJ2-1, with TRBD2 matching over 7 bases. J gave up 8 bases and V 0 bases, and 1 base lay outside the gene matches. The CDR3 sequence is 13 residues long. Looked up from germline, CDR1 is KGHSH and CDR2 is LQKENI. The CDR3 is CASSPPAGDEQFF. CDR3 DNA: TGTGCCAGCTCACCACCGGCGGGGGATGAGCAGTTCTTC.

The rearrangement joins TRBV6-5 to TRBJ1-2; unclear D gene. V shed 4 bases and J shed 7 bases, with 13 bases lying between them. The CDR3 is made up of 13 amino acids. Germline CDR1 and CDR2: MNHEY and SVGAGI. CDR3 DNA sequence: TGTGCCAGCAGTTCGCCTCGGGGTAGTGGCTACACCTTC. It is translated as CASSSPRGSGYTF.

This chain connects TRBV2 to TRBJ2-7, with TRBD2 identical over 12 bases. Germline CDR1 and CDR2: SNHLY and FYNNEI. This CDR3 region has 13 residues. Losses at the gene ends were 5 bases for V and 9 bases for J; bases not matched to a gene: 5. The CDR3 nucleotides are TGTGCCAGCAGTCCTGGACTAGCGGGGACGCAGTACGTC. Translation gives CASSPGLAGTQYV.

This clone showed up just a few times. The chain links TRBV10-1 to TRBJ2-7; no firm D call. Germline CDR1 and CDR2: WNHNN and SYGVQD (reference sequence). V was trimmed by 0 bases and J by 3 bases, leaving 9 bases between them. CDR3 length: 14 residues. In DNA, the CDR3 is TGCGCCAGCAGTGAGTCTCACAGATACTACGAGCAGTACTTC. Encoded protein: CASSESHRYYEQYF.

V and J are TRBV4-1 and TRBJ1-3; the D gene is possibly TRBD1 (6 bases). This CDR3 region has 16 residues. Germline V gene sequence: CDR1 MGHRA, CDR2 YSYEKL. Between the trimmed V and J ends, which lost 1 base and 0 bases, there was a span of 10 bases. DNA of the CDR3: TGCGCCAGCAGCCAAGGGGACACCTACTCTGGAAACACCATATATTTT. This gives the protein CASSQGDTYSGNTIYF.

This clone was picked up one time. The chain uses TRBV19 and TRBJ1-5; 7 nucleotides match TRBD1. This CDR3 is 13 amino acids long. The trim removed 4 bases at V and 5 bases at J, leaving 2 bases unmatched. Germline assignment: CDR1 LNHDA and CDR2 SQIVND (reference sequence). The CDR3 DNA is TGTGCCAGTAGTAACCAGGGGGATCAGCCCCAGCATTTT. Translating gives CASSNQGDQPQHF.

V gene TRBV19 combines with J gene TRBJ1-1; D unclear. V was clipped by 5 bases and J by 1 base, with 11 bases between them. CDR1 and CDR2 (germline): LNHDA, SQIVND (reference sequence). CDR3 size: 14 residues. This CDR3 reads CASSLVNRNTEAFF. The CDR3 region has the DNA TGTGCCAGTAGTCTGGTTAACAGGAACACTGAAGCTTTCTTT.

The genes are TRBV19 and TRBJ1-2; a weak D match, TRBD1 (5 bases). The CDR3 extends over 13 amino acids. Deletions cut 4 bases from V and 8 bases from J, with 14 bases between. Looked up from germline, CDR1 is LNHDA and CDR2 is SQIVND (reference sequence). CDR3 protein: CASSRGEGIGYTF. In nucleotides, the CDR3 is TGTGCCAGTAGTAGGGGCGAAGGGATCGGCTACACCTTC.

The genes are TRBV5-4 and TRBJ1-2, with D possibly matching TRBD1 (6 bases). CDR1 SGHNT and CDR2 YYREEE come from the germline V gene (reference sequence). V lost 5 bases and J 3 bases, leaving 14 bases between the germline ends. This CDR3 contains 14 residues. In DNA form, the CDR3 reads TGTGCCAGCAGTCCGGACAGCGGGGACTATGGCTACACCTTC. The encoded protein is CASSPDSGDYGYTF.